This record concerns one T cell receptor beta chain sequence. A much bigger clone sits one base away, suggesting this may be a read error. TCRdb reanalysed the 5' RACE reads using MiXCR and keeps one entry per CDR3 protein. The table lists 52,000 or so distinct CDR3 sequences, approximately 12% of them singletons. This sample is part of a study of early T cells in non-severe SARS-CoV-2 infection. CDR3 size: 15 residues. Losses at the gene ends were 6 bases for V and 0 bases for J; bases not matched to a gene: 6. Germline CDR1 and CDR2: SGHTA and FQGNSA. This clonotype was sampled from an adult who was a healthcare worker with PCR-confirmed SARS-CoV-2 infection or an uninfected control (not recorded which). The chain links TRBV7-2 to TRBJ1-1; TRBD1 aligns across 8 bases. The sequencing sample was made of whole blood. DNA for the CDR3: TGTGCCAGCAGTCAAATGACAGGGGTGAACACTGAAGCTTTCTTT. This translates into CASSQMTGVNTEAFF.